The 26 T cell receptor beta chains below were found in one sample sequenced in a study of T cell responses to AZD1222 COVID-19 vaccine. The method was immunoSEQ multiplex PCR; TCRdb's version includes in-frame clones alone and lacks a portion of them. The sample holds roughly 98,000 clones, about 81% seen once. Sample: peripheral blood, taken 28 days after the second AZD1222 dose. These receptor sequences come from an adult who received the AZD1222 COVID-19 vaccine.

The rearrangement uses TRBV12-3 or TRBV12-4 and TRBJ1-3; D ambiguous. Trimming stripped 6 bases from V and 3 bases from J, with 9 bases between. The CDR3 sequence is 13 residues long. The chain's CDR3 is CASRMDLGNTIYF. CDR3 nucleotide sequence: TGTGCCAGCAGGATGGACCTTGGAAACACCATATATTTT.

V is TRBV6-4 and J is TRBJ2-1; D could derive from TRBD1 or TRBD2 (6 bases each). Germline lookup yields CDR1 MRHNA and CDR2 SNTAGT. This CDR3 has 16 amino acids. Trimming took off 3 bases at V and 3 bases at J, with 15 bases between the two ends. CDR3 in DNA: TGTGCCAGCAGTGATGGTTCGAGGGGGGTCTACAATGAGCAGTTCTTC. The encoded protein is CASSDGSRGVYNEQFF.

The rearrangement links TRBV4-1 to TRBJ1-6; a weak D match, TRBD1 (5 bases). Between the trimmed V and J ends, which lost 0 bases and 8 bases, there was a span of 8 bases. Germline CDR1 MGHRA, CDR2 YSYEKL. The CDR3 runs 14 residues. The chain's CDR3 is CASSQDRVDSPLHF. The CDR3 region has the DNA TGCGCCAGCAGCCAAGACAGGGTGGATTCACCCCTCCACTTT.

The J gene is TRBJ2-1, the V gene TRBV6-5, with 9 nucleotides matching TRBD2. Germline trimming cut 2 bases from V and 10 bases from J; bases unmatched to any gene: 6. This CDR3 region has 14 residues. The V gene's germline CDR1 is MNHEY and CDR2 SVGAGI. CDR3 sequence: CASSYGGGASEQFF. The CDR3 bases are TGTGCCAGCAGTTACGGCGGGGGGGCATCCGAGCAGTTCTTC.

The J gene is TRBJ2-5, the V gene TRBV6-5; 12 bases align to TRBD2. CDR1 MNHEY and CDR2 SVGAGI come from the germline V gene. This CDR3 spans 14 amino acids. J was trimmed by 5 bases and V by 5 bases; bases with no gene match: 3. The DNA of the CDR3 is TGTGCCAGCAGTCCCCTAGCGGGAGGGGAGACCCAGTACTTC. This encodes CASSPLAGGETQYF.

The chain carries TRBV18 and TRBJ1-1; TRBD1 agrees at 10 bases. Germline CDR1 and CDR2: KGHSH and LQKENI. The junction had 4 bases not matched to a gene; V was cut back by 2 bases and J by 4 bases. The CDR3 sequence is 15 residues long. Here the CDR3 reads CASSPGQGVGTEAFF. Written as DNA, the CDR3 is TGTGCCAGCTCACCAGGACAGGGGGTGGGCACTGAAGCTTTCTTT.

This chain joins TRBV27 and TRBJ2-5; the match to TRBD2 covers 9 bases. The germline gives CDR1 MNHEY, CDR2 SMNVEV (reference sequence). J gave up 10 bases and V 2 bases, and 11 bases lay outside the gene matches. The CDR3 runs 15 residues. DNA for the CDR3: TGTGCCAGCAGTTTACGGCGTCTAGCGGGATCTGACCAGTACTTC. This codes for CASSLRRLAGSDQYF.

In regard to this clone: Other DNA variants within this sample encode the same CDR3. The rearrangement joins TRBV11-3 to TRBJ2-3, with D possibly being TRBD1 (6 bases). This CDR3 is 12 amino acids long. Between the trimmed V and J ends, which lost 5 bases and 5 bases, there was a span of 8 bases. Germline CDR1 and CDR2: SGHNT and YENEEA. The CDR3 here is CASSPTGDTQYF. The CDR3, as DNA: TGTGCCAGCAGCCCGACAGGAGATACGCAGTATTTT. Drawing the rest from reference TRBV11-3 and TRBJ2-3, the complete variable domain is EAGVVQSPRYKIIEKKQPVAFWCNPISGHNTLYWYLQNLGQGPELLIRYENEEAVDDSQLPKDRFSAERLKGVDSTLKIQPAELGDSAVYLCASSPTGDTQYFGPGTRLTVL.

CDR3 nucleotide sequence: TGTGCCAGCAGCTTAGGTTATGGGACACCAACCTATCAGCCCCAGCATTTT. Its translation is CASSLGYGTPTYQPQHF. The chain recombines TRBV7-9 with TRBJ1-5, with D perhaps matching TRBD1 (6 bases). CDR3 length: 17 residues. V lost 1 base to trimming and J lost 5 bases, with 18 bases between them. CDR1 and CDR2 from the germline V gene are SEHNR and FQNEAQ (reference sequence).

This chain links TRBV19 with TRBJ1-5, with D unresolved. Per the germline V gene, CDR1 is LNHDA and CDR2 is SQIVND (reference sequence). The CDR3 runs 15 residues. V lost 6 bases and J 0 bases, leaving 12 bases between the germline ends. The DNA of the CDR3 is TGTGCCAGTAGGAAGGAGACTAATAGCAATCAGCCCCAGCATTTT. Its protein is CASRKETNSNQPQHF.

The chain links TRBV7-8 to TRBJ2-3, with 14 bases that match TRBD2. The J segment lost 4 bases and the V segment lost 7 bases, leaving 7 bases of the junction unmatched. CDR1 and CDR2 (germline): SGHVS, FQNEAQ. This CDR3 contains 16 residues. CDR3 bases: TGTGCCAGCACCGGGACTAGCGGGAGAGGCCCAGATACGCAGTATTTT. It encodes CASTGTSGRGPDTQYF. The full variable domain, its missing parts supplied by reference TRBV7-8 and TRBJ2-3, is GAGVSQSPRYKVAKRGQDVALRCDPISGHVSLFWYQQALGQGPEFLTYFQNEAQLDKSGLPSDRFFAERPEGSVSTLKIQRTQQEDSAVYLCASTGTSGRGPDTQYFGPGTRLTVL.

This chain links TRBV6-5 with TRBJ1-3; D call uncertain. Trimming cost V 4 bases and J 6 bases, with 16 bases left between them. This CDR3 has 15 residues. Germline CDR1 and CDR2: MNHEY and SVGAGI. CDR3 DNA sequence: TGTGCCAGCAGTTCAGACCTAGGACGTACAAACACCATATATTTT. Translating gives CASSSDLGRTNTIYF.

The gene calls are TRBV29-1 and TRBJ2-5, with 10 bases aligning to TRBD2. CDR3 length: 14 amino acids. CDR1 SQVTM and CDR2 ANQGSEA come from the germline V gene. Losses at the gene ends were 5 bases for V and 5 bases for J; bases not matched to a gene: 8. The CDR3 nucleotides are TGCAGCGTTCGCCTAGCGGGAGCCCGGGAGACCCAGTACTTC. This gives the protein CSVRLAGARETQYF.

The chain links TRBV29-1 to TRBJ2-2, with D possibly TRBD1 on 5 matching bases. This CDR3 is 11 amino acids long. Germline CDR1 and CDR2: SQVTM and ANQGSEA. V lost 7 bases and J 7 bases, leaving 10 bases between the germline ends. The CDR3 loop reads CSGQGIGELFF. The DNA for the CDR3 is TGCAGCGGCCAGGGTATCGGGGAGCTGTTTTTT.

The chain employs TRBV5-8 and TRBJ2-7; D is unresolved. The V end was cut by 4 bases, the J end by 7 bases, with 21 bases between. The germline CDR1 and CDR2 sequences are SGHTS and YDEGEE. The CDR3 consists of 15 residues. The CDR3 DNA is TGTGCCAGCAGCCTCCACCCCCCCGGTAAGAGTGAGCAGTACTTC. This codes for CASSLHPPGKSEQYF.

This chain joins TRBV18 and TRBJ2-5; 9 bases match TRBD1. Unmatched junction bases numbered 9, after V lost 3 bases and J lost 1 base. The CDR3 is 17 residues long. Germline V gene sequence: CDR1 KGHSH, CDR2 LQKENI. The DNA for the CDR3 is TGTGCCAGCTCACCCCGATCACTGGACAGGGGCCAAGAGACCCAGTACTTC. This codes for CASSPRSLDRGQETQYF.

The gene calls are TRBV6-4 and TRBJ2-1, with D uncertain. Germline V lookup: CDR1 MRHNA, CDR2 SNTAGT. This CDR3 contains 15 residues. Trimming left V 2 bases short and J 9 bases short, with 17 bases between. Written as DNA, the CDR3 is TGTGCCAGCAGTGACGGTTTTGGGCAGGCCGGTGAGCAGTTCTTC. The encoded protein is CASSDGFGQAGEQFF.

Here the CDR3 reads CASSLLGTGRGAEAFF. CDR3 bases: TGTGCCAGCAGTTTATTGGGGACAGGGAGAGGAGCTGAAGCTTTCTTT. The V and J genes are TRBV27 and TRBJ1-1, with 9 positions matching TRBD1. The CDR3 sequence is 16 residues long. Germline V lookup: CDR1 MNHEY, CDR2 SMNVEV (reference sequence). Trimming cost V 1 base and J 6 bases; bases outside gene matches: 9.

V gene TRBV21-1 combines with J gene TRBJ2-2; the table's D gene call, TRBD2, was not cross checked with the DNA. TRBV21-1 is a listed pseudogene. This CDR3 is 16 amino acids long. The CDR3 DNA reads as TGTGCCAGCAGCCCGTACGAGGTAGGAAGATCCGGGGAGCTGTTTTTT. Translated: CASSPYEVGRSGELFF.

The chain carries TRBV11-3 and TRBJ1-1; a possible D gene is TRBD1 (5 bases). CDR3 length: 19 residues. Germline-derived CDR1 and CDR2 are SGHNT and YENEEA. V lost 2 bases and J 0 bases, leaving 22 bases between the germline ends. The DNA for the CDR3 is TGTGCCAGCAGCTTAAGGCACCAGGGAATTACCGGATTGAACACTGAAGCTTTCTTT. Its translation is CASSLRHQGITGLNTEAFF.

The V and J genes are TRBV24-1 and TRBJ2-1, with D uncertain. Germline V gives CDR1 KGHDR, CDR2 SFDVKD. The CDR3 runs 14 residues. Trimming removed 4 bases from V and 4 bases from J, with 10 bases in between. The CDR3 loop reads CATSESGVYNEQFF. Here the CDR3 DNA reads TGTGCCACCAGTGAGTCTGGGGTGTACAATGAGCAGTTCTTC.

As regards this clone: At one of its ends the junction is not consistent with the germline gene, which may arise from a read error. The chain joins TRBV6-5 to TRBJ1-4; D may be TRBD1 (6 bases). This CDR3 has 14 amino acids. Germline values: CDR1 MNHEY, CDR2 SVGAGI. CDR3 loop: CASSWGRGAEKLFF. CDR3 DNA: TGTGCCAGCAGTTGGGGCAGGGGCGCCGAAAAGCTGTTTTTT.

The DNA for the CDR3 is TGTGCCAGCAGTGAAGGGACAGGGGGCTTTAATGAGCAGTTCTTC. It specifies CASSEGTGGFNEQFF. The chain is built from TRBV2 and TRBJ2-1; the match to TRBD1 covers 11 bases. The CDR3 extends over 15 amino acids. With V trimmed by 1 base and J by 7 bases, 3 bases remained unmatched. The germline gives CDR1 SNHLY, CDR2 FYNNEI.

The chain joins TRBV7-3 to TRBJ2-7; 8 positions match TRBD1. Germline trimming cut 5 bases from V and 7 bases from J; bases unmatched to any gene: 13. Per the germline V gene, CDR1 is SGHTA and CDR2 is FQGTGA. The length of the CDR3 is 15 residues. In DNA, the CDR3 is TGTGCCAGCAGCCCGTCGACAGGGGCTATGGGGGAGCAGTACTTC. It encodes CASSPSTGAMGEQYF.

The rearrangement uses TRBV3-1 (or the pseudogene TRBV3-2) and TRBJ2-1, with TRBD2 identical over 8 bases. With V trimmed by 4 bases and J by 4 bases, 6 bases remained unmatched. This CDR3 region has 15 residues. The germline CDR1 and CDR2 sequences are LGHDT and YNNKEL (reference sequence). CDR3 amino acids: CASSPGGDLYNEQFF. The CDR3 DNA sequence: TGTGCCAGCAGCCCGGGGGGGGACCTTTACAATGAGCAGTTCTTC.

This rearrangement joins TRBV27 to TRBJ2-7; D is unresolved. The V gene lost 0 bases and the J gene lost 4 bases, with 10 bases spanning the gap. Germline V gene data show CDR1 as MNHEY and CDR2 as SMNVEV (reference sequence). There are 14 residues in the CDR3. The DNA for the CDR3 is TGTGCCAGCAGTTTATCGCCCAGAATTTACGAGCAGTACTTC. Amino acid sequence: CASSLSPRIYEQYF.